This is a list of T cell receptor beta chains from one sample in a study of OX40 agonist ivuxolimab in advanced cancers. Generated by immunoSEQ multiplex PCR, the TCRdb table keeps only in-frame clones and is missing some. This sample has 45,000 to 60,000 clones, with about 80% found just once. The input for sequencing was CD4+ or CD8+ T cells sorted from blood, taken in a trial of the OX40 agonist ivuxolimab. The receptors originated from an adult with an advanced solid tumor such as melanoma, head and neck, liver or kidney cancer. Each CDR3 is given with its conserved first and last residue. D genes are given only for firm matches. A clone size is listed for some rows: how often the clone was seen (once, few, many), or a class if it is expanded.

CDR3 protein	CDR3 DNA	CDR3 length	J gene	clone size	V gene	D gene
CASSPRQAYGYTF	TGTGCCAGTAGTCCCCGACAGGCCTATGGCTACACCTTC	13	TRBJ1-2	-	TRBV19	-
CASSLTSGGLSTDTQYF	TGTGCCAGCAGCCTGACTAGCGGGGGCCTCAGCACAGATACGCAGTATTTT	17	TRBJ2-3	-	TRBV11-2	TRBD2
CASSQGTSGGYTQYF	TGTGCCAGCAGCCAAGGGACTAGCGGGGGATATACGCAGTATTTT	15	TRBJ2-3	-	TRBV7-8	TRBD2
CASRLTGGSTEAFF	TGTGCCAGCAGGTTAACAGGGGGCAGCACTGAAGCTTTCTTT	14	TRBJ1-1	-	TRBV25-1	TRBD1
CASRARGGTGELFF	TGTGCGAGTCGAGCCCGCGGGGGGACCGGGGAGCTGTTTTTT	14	TRBJ2-2	-	TRBV19	TRBD2
CASKEGAWEKLFF	TGTGCCAGCAAAGAGGGGGCTTGGGAAAAACTGTTTTTT	13	TRBJ1-4	-	TRBV9	TRBD1
CASTDVGGAGQPQHF	TGTGCCAGTACCGATGTAGGGGGCGCGGGTCAGCCCCAGCATTTT	15	TRBJ1-5	-	TRBV19	TRBD1
CARGTGGSETQYF	TGTGCCCGCGGGACAGGGGGTAGCGAGACCCAGTACTTC	13	TRBJ2-5	-	TRBV28	TRBD1
CAWNRGQLAGIQETQYF	TGTGCCTGGAACAGGGGGCAACTAGCGGGGATCCAAGAGACCCAGTACTTC	17	TRBJ2-5	-	TRBV30	-
CASSRQGVNSNQPQHF	TGTGCCAGCTCTCGACAGGGGGTGAATAGCAATCAGCCCCAGCATTTT	16	TRBJ1-5	once	TRBV18	TRBD1
CASIHRTGEAFF	TGTGCCAGTATCCATAGAACAGGGGAAGCTTTCTTT	12	TRBJ1-1	-	TRBV19	-
CASSFDRSEAKNIQYF	TGTGCCAGCAGTTTTGACAGGTCCGAAGCCAAAAACATTCAGTACTTC	16	TRBJ2-4	-	TRBV6-5	-
CASSRPGGSAYGIINEQFF	TGCGCCAGCAGCCGTCCGGGAGGTAGCGCATATGGGATAATAAATGAGCAGTTCTTC	19	TRBJ2-1	-	TRBV4-1	TRBD2
CAWSGQREGRLYNEQFF	TGTGCCTGGAGTGGGCAGCGGGAGGGCCGTTTATACAATGAGCAGTTCTTC	17	TRBJ2-1	-	TRBV30	TRBD2
CASSRTFSYEQYF	TGTGCCAGCAGTCGGACATTCAGCTACGAGCAGTACTTC	13	TRBJ2-7	-	TRBV6-5	-
CASGRRDRVFEAFF	TGTGCCAGCGGGAGGCGGGACAGGGTTTTTGAAGCTTTCTTT	14	TRBJ1-1	-	TRBV6-5	TRBD1
CASSPSRGGGYTF	TGTGCCAGCAGCCCCAGCAGGGGCGGTGGCTACACCTTC	13	TRBJ1-2	once	TRBV6-5	-
CASSWTGTATDTQYF	TGCGCCAGCAGCTGGACCGGGACAGCCACAGATACGCAGTATTTT	15	TRBJ2-3	-	TRBV5-1	TRBD1
CSAGAGAYGYTF	TGCAGCGCTGGGGCAGGCGCCTATGGCTACACCTTC	12	TRBJ1-2	-	TRBV29-1	-
CASSFLTGGYEQYF	TGTGCCAGCAGCTTTTTGACAGGGGGATACGAGCAGTACTTC	14	TRBJ2-7	-	TRBV7-9	TRBD1
CASSPTSGELFF	TGTGCCAGCAGCCCCACTAGCGGGGAGCTGTTTTTT	12	TRBJ2-2	-	TRBV11-3	-
CASSVQPGPLYGYTF	TGTGCCAGCTCAGTACAGCCGGGCCCCCTCTATGGCTACACCTTC	15	TRBJ1-2	-	TRBV18	-
CATSGSYEQYF	TGTGCCACTAGCGGCTCCTACGAGCAGTACTTC	11	TRBJ2-7	-	TRBV6-1	TRBD2
CASSPPFGAGGLVTYEQYF	TGTGCCAGCTCACCACCGTTCGGGGCGGGAGGCCTCGTAACCTACGAGCAGTACTTC	19	TRBJ2-7	-	TRBV18	TRBD2
CASSHQLGTDTQYF	TGTGCCAGCAGCCACCAACTAGGCACAGATACGCAGTATTTT	14	TRBJ2-3	-	TRBV4-2	-
CASAAGTALEEQYF	TGTGCCAGCGCCGCCGGGACAGCCTTGGAAGAGCAGTACTTC	14	TRBJ2-7	-	TRBV6-5	TRBD1
CASSPDRGQYNEQFF	TGTGCCAGCAGCCCCGACAGGGGGCAATACAATGAGCAGTTCTTC	15	TRBJ2-1	-	TRBV28	TRBD1
CASSLKTGHYGYTF	TGTGCCAGCAGCCTCAAGACAGGGCACTATGGCTACACCTTC	14	TRBJ1-2	-	TRBV11-2	TRBD1
CASRRAGGAYTF	TGCGCCAGTCGTCGTGCAGGGGGCGCCTACACCTTC	12	TRBJ1-2	-	TRBV5-1	TRBD1
CASSYRRDTEAFF	TGTGCCAGCAGTTACAGGAGGGACACTGAAGCTTTCTTT	13	TRBJ1-1	-	TRBV27	-
CASSLEAETQYF	TGCGCCAGCAGCTTAGAGGCCGAGACCCAGTACTTC	12	TRBJ2-5	-	TRBV5-1	-
CAWGRWSYEQYF	TGTGCCTGGGGTCGGTGGTCCTACGAGCAGTACTTC	12	TRBJ2-7	-	TRBV30	-
CASSSDRIFKETQYF	TGTGCCAGCAGCTCCGACAGGATCTTTAAGGAGACCCAGTACTTC	15	TRBJ2-5	-	TRBV7-9	-
CASSLAADTEAFF	TGTGCCAGCAGCTTGGCCGCAGACACTGAAGCTTTCTTT	13	TRBJ1-1	-	TRBV5-4	-
CASSLVGGYLGGLFF	TGTGCCAGCAGCTTGGTGGGGGGTTACCTTGGTGGGCTGTTTTTT	15	TRBJ2-2	-	TRBV11-2	-
CASRLSGNEQFF	TGTGCCAGCAGACTTAGCGGTAATGAGCAGTTCTTC	12	TRBJ2-1	once	TRBV28	-
CASSPSHGSGRTEAFF	TGTGCCAGCAGCCCGAGCCACGGTTCGGGACGGACTGAAGCTTTCTTT	16	TRBJ1-1	-	TRBV7-2	-